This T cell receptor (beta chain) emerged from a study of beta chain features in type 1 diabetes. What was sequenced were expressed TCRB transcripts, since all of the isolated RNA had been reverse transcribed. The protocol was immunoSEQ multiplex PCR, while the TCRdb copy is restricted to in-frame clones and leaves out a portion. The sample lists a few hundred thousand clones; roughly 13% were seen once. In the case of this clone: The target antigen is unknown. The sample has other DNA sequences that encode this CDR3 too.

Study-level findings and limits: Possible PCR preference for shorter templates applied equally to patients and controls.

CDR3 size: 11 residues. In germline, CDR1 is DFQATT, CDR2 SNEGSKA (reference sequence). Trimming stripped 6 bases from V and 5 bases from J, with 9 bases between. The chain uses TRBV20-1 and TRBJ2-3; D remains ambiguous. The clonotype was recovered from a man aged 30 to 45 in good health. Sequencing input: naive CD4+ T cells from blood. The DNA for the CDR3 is TGCAGTGCGCCTCTAGGAGATACGCAGTATTTT. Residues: CSAPLGDTQYF.